Sequencing of this T cell receptor (beta chain) was carried out in a study of identical twins. The CDR3 has 13 residues. Germline V gene sequence: CDR1 SGHRS, CDR2 YFSETQ. Trimming shortened V by 2 bases and J by 1 base, and 6 bases separated the two germline ends. Turning to this clonotype: As yet, its antigen is unknown.

Study-level points and caveats: Cord blood beta clonotypes present at high abundance carried fewer insertions; no such pattern appeared in memory repertoires. Invariant MAIT and iNKT cells are populations that could partly confound zero-insertion analyses.

TCRdb called the 5' RACE reads again in MiXCR, with one record for every CDR3 protein. The table shows around 450,000 distinct CDR3 sequences, with 14% occurring only once. Another study also made use of these data, one on yellow fever vaccine responses in identical twins. That study reports: Twins reportedly had a vaccine T cell response that seemed partly convergent, partly personalized.

Sequenced input: CD4+ T cells sorted from blood. The clonotype was recovered from a woman between 18 and 29 years old in good health. The chain joins TRBV5-1 to TRBJ1-1; no firm D call. DNA for the CDR3: TGCGCCAGCAGCTTTAAACAGAACACTGAAGCTTTCTTT. It translates to CASSFKQNTEAFF.